The 4 T cell receptor beta chains in this list originate from one sample, sequenced in a study of regulatory T cells in long-lasting Graves disease. Relying on iRepertoire HTBI primers and Arm-PCR of CDR3 regions, the team built TCR beta libraries. A single record per CDR3 protein comes from TCRdb applying MiXCR to the multiplex PCR reads. The sample includes approximately 540,000 distinct CDR3 sequences, 9.5% to 15% of them seen just once. Stated time point: newly diagnosed GD, antithyroid drugs for less than 3 months. PBMCs provided the RNA from which the TCR library was made. The same sample was also studied in work on T cells in Graves' hyperthyroidism and ophthalmopathy.

The sequencing here drew on peripheral blood mononuclear cells (PBMCs), taken at new diagnosis, from a patient treated with antithyroid drugs. The receptors were gathered from a young woman with Graves disease.

The chain uses TRBV4-3 and TRBJ1-2, with 10 positions matching TRBD1. The ends lost 1 base at V and 11 bases at J; junction bases unmatched: 13. CDR1 LGHNA and CDR2 YSLEER come from the germline V gene. The CDR3 loop spans 16 amino acids. CDR3: CASSQARTGGFTGYTF. The CDR3 DNA sequence: TGCGCCAGCAGCCAAGCTCGGACAGGGGGATTCACCGGTTACACCTTC.

Remarks on this clonotype: A much larger clone differs from this one at a single base, so this may be a read error. The V gene is TRBV24-1, the J gene TRBJ2-2; D is unresolved. The V gene's germline CDR1 is KGHDR and CDR2 SFDVKD. The CDR3 loop spans 14 amino acids. Trimming took off 12 bases at V and 0 bases at J, with 13 bases between the two ends. DNA for the CDR3: TGTGCCGCCATCCCGTTCGCGAACACCGGGGAGCTGTTTTTT. As protein: CAAIPFANTGELFF.

This chain joins TRBV19 and TRBJ1-6; no reliable D call. CDR1 is LNHDA, CDR2 SQIVND, per germline (reference sequence). Between the trimmed V and J ends, which lost 5 bases and 7 bases, there was a span of 15 bases. The CDR3 runs to 15 residues. This CDR3 is CASSLLGRKNSPLHF. In nucleotides, the CDR3 is TGTGCCAGTAGTCTCCTCGGGAGGAAGAATTCACCCCTCCACTTT.

This clonotype was seen ten or more times. The V and J genes are TRBV6-1 and TRBJ2-7; 9 bases map to TRBD2. The CDR3 is 15 residues long. CDR1 and CDR2 (germline): MNHNS, SASEGT. V lost 5 bases, J lost 7 bases, and 12 bases stayed unmatched. The CDR3 loop is CASSRAGGPLGEQYF. In DNA form, the CDR3 reads TGTGCCAGCAGTAGGGCGGGAGGGCCTCTTGGGGAGCAGTACTTC.